This TCR beta chain was documented in a study of T cells in Graves' hyperthyroidism and ophthalmopathy (dated by TCRdb to the late 2010s). As for the study more broadly: Peripheral blood samples were taken at initial diagnosis, before any treatment was given. The approximately 95 discovery patients were divided at random into training and test sets in a 7:3 ratio. Whether ophthalmopathy could be predicted prospectively was tested in an independent validation cohort made up of roughly 20 hyperthyroidism patients plus 17 patients who later progressed to ophthalmopathy. The paper reports TCR Vbeta CDR3 sequencing of 135 peripheral blood samples: some 41 ophthalmopathy, approximately 74 hyperthyroidism and approximately 17 progressor patients. Following sampling, methimazole starting at 30 mg daily was given to hyperthyroidism patients, and high-dose intravenous methylprednisolone was given to ophthalmopathy patients. The study also compared thyroid tissue and blood T-cell repertoires from about 6 Graves' hyperthyroidism patients. TCR V-J signatures able to tell the groups apart were searched for in a discovery cohort of 100 patients, of whom more than 40 had Graves' ophthalmopathy and some 60 had stable Graves' hyperthyroidism. The paper as a whole reports these results and caveats: In validation, the model predicted progression to ophthalmopathy with about 71% sensitivity and less than 75% specificity, a median of about six months before onset. No statistical method was used to set the sample size in advance, and investigators knew the group allocation. Ophthalmopathy was separated from stable hyperthyroidism by a 13 V-J signature model, with approximately 90% sensitivity and about 84% specificity obtained in cross-validation and 80%/75% obtained in testing. Most expanded thyroid clonotypes (frequency above 0.001) were also detected in blood, suggesting blood repertoires may reflect thyroid immune responses.

Graves' hyperthyroidism was defined as stable when no progression to ophthalmopathy occurred over 18 months of follow-up. The hyperthyroidism patients were between 18 and 65 years old and newly diagnosed, with a disease duration of less than 2 months. Exclusion was applied to patients with uncontrolled infections, other autoimmune diseases, pregnancy or lactation. Diagnoses were based on clinical symptoms, serum thyroxine and TRAb, thyroid ultrasound and orbital computed tomography. PBMCs were separated from 10 ml of fresh peripheral blood using Ficoll-Paque density gradient centrifugation. Trizol reagent was used to extract total RNA, and RNA quality was then checked on an Agilent 2100 Bioanalyzer. The germline V gene (reference sequence) sets CDR1 to LNHDA and CDR2 to SQIVND. There are 12 amino acids in the CDR3, from cysteine to phenylalanine inclusive. Only CDR3 DNA remains: 36 bases, in frame from the first base. V was cut back by 8 bases and J by 4 bases, leaving a gap of 11 bases between them.

This clonotype appeared many times. The antigen it binds to is not known. Per-base quality was not reported, and no clone a single base away is much larger than it. The TCR beta CDR3 regions were amplified from RNA transcripts. For the first round of RT-PCR on the TCR CDR3, the HTBI primer set was used together with the Qiagen OneStep RT-PCR kit. Libraries were constructed in a second round of multiplex PCR, after which size selection and purification were performed. Sequencing of the libraries was done on an Illumina HiSeq2000 using paired-end 100 bp reads. In the source study's methods: Raw data were processed with SOAPnuke, discarding reads with adapters, uncalled bases, mean Phred below 15, or no exact constant-primer or identifier match. COPE v1.2.5 was used to merge high-quality paired reads, and clonotypes were defined as unique nucleotide sequences. MiTCR v1.1 was used to align the clonotypes against IMGT TRBV, TRBD and TRBJ reference segments. Analysis was restricted to V-J combinations with a frequency above 0.0001, which covered about 99% of repertoires. The TCS score was defined as F50 (clonal expansion) divided by E x V (chaos), with BLOSUM62-based TCRdist calculated between CDR3 peptides within each V-J. Welch's t-statistics and random forest reduced 514 V-J features to some 14, which were used in a naive Bayes classifier (R e1071). Through fastp at Q25 and MiXCR, TCRdb rebuilt clones from the public reads, retaining in-frame beta chains. Each entry merges the rows of one CDR3 protein and shows their most common DNA and genes. These V and J calls rely on TCRdb rather than the paper's analysis. The sample data list approximately 480,000 distinct CDR3 sequences, and less than 25% of these were observed just once. The top ten hold about 26% of the sample.

The chain is encoded by TRBV19 joined to TRBJ1-2, and TRBD1 may be the D gene, going by 6 matching bases. Sequencing was carried out using blood. The receptor comes from a man between 18 and 35 years old with Graves' hyperthyroidism. CDR3 protein: CASLGQSYGYTF. The DNA reads as follows: TGTGCCAGTCTAGGACAGTCCTATGGCTACACCTTC. Supplemented by the reference TRBV19 and TRBJ1-2 proteins around the CDR3, the complete variable domain is DGGITQSPKYLFRKEGQNVTLSCEQNLNHDAMYWYRQDPGQGLRLIYYSQIVNDFQKGDIAEGYSVSREKKESFPLTVTSAQKNPTAFYLCASLGQSYGYTFGSGTRLTVV.